This paragraph covers one T cell receptor beta chain sequence. The antigen remains unidentified. With 0 bases clipped from V and 0 bases from J, the junction kept 13 bases outside the gene matches. The germline V gene has CDR1 LGHNA and CDR2 YNFKEQ. The CDR3 runs to 20 residues. The record originates from a study of PD-1 blockade in mismatch repair-deficient tumors. About the study: Patients had 12 to 13 mismatch repair-deficient cancer types and were previously treated and progressing.

The study's findings and limits: After pembrolizumab, tumor-resident clones rose rapidly, then generally contracted before radiologic responses.

Mismatch repair deficiency was confirmed in all patients, by PCR or immunohistochemistry. A few pembrolizumab responders had their TCRs sequenced. Clones were read by immunoSEQ multiplex PCR, and TCRdb kept only the in-frame ones, dropping some. The sample has 80,000 to 100,000 clones, 81% seen once. The TCR was taken from an adult with mismatch repair-deficient cancer. Specimen: peripheral blood, collected 12 weeks after starting pembrolizumab. J is TRBJ2-3 and V is TRBV4-2; 9 bases are a match to TRBD1. The CDR3 spells CASSQELTIGTGTSTDTQYF. The CDR3 DNA follows: TGTGCCAGCAGCCAAGAACTCACTATCGGGACAGGGACTAGCACAGATACGCAGTATTTT.